This TCR beta chain was sequenced in a study of T cells after posttransplantation cyclophosphamide. The sample holds many counts of this clone. The antigen is not known. V lost 5 bases, J lost 7 bases, and 16 bases stayed unmatched. The CDR3 runs 16 residues. Germline CDR1 MDHEN, CDR2 SYDVKM. Assay: immunoSEQ multiplex PCR; the TCRdb copy retains only in-frame clones and omits some. The sample presents roughly 42,000 clones, none singletons. Study observations and caveats: TRB clonality was highly associated with recipient CMV seropositivity and reactivation. Later blood repertoires were often dominated by clones from the donor CD8+ memory compartment.

Peripheral blood was collected from the related graft donor on the marrow donation day. The clonotype originates from a woman between 50 and 59 years old in good health and a related stem cell transplant donor. Sequenced: PBMCs. The rearrangement uses TRBV28 and TRBJ1-1; 7 bases line up with TRBD1. The CDR3 sequence: CASSLRTGAQQGEAFF. The CDR3 DNA sequence: TGTGCCAGCAGTCTGAGGACAGGAGCCCAACAGGGTGAAGCTTTCTTT.